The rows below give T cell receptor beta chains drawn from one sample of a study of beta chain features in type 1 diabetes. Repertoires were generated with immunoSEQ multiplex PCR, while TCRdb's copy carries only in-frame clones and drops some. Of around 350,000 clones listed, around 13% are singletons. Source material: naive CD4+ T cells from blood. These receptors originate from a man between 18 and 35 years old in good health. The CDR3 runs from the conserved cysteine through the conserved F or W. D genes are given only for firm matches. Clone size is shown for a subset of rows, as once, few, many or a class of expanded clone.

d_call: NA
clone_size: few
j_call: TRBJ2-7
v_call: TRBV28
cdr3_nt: TGTGCCAGCAGTGGAGACGGCTACGAGCAGTACTTC
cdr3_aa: CASSGDGYEQYF

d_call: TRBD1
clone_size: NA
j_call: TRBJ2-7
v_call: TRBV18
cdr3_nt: TGTGCCAGCTCACCACCCGGGACAGCCAGCTACGAGCAGTACTTC
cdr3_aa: CASSPPGTASYEQYF

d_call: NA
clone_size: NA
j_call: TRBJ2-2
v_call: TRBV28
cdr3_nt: TGTGCCAGCAGTCCGACCCCCCTAGGGGCCGGGGAGCTGTTTTTT
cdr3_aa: CASSPTPLGAGELFF

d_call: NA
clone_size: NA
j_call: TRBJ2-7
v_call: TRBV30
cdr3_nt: TGTGCCTGGAGTAAGGGGGTGAAGCAGTACTTC
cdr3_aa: CAWSKGVKQYF

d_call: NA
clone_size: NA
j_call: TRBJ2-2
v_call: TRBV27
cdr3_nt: TGTGCCAGCAGTTTCTGGGGCCTCACCGGGGAGCTGTTTTTT
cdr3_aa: CASSFWGLTGELFF

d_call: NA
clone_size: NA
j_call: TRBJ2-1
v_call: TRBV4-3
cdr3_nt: TGCGCCAGCAGCCAAGATTCCCAGCGGGCGTACAATGAGCAGTTCTTC
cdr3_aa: CASSQDSQRAYNEQFF

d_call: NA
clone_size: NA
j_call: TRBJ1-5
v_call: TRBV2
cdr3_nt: TGTGCCAGCAATCAGGGGAGCAATAGCAATCAGCCCCAGCATTTT
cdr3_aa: CASNQGSNSNQPQHF

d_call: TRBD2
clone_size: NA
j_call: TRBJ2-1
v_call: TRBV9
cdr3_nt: TGTGCCAGCAGCCGTCCAGCGGGGTCCAATGAGCAGTTCTTC
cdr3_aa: CASSRPAGSNEQFF

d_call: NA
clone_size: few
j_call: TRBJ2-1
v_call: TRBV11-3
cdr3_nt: TGTGCCAGCAGCCCTCGGACACCGGTCAATGAGCAGTTCTTC
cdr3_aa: CASSPRTPVNEQFF

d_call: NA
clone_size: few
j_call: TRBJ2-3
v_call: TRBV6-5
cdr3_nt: TGTGCCAGCAGTTACAGGGCGGGTGATACGCAGTATTTT
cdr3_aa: CASSYRAGDTQYF

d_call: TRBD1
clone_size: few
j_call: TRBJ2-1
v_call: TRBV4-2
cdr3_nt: TGTGCCAGCAGCCTATTGCGGACAGGGTACAATGAGCAGTTCTTC
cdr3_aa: CASSLLRTGYNEQFF

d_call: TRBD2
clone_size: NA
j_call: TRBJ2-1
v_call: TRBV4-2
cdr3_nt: TGTGCCAGCACTAAAGTGACCGGGGGGGTTTACAATGAGCAGTTCTTC
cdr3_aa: CASTKVTGGVYNEQFF

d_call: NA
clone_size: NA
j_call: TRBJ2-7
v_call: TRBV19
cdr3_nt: TGTGCCAGTAGTTCCGGGTCCTTCCCCTACGAGCAGTACTTC
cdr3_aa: CASSSGSFPYEQYF

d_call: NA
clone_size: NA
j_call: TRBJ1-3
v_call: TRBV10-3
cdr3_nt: TGTGCCATCAGTTCGGACAGCACTGGAAACACCATATATTTT
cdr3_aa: CAISSDSTGNTIYF

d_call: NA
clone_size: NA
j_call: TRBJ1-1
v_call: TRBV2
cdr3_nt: TGTGCCAGCAGTGAGTTTAGGGTGGCGGGGAACACTGAAGCTTTCTTT
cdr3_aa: CASSEFRVAGNTEAFF

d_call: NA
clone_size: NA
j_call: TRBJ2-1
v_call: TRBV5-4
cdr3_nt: TGTGCCAGCAGCACCGACCTAGGTCGGGGTGAGCAGTTCTTC
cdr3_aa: CASSTDLGRGEQFF

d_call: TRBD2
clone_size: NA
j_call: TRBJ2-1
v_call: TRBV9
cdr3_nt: TGTGCCAGCAGCACGACGGGAGGGTCTCATGAGCAGTTCTTC
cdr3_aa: CASSTTGGSHEQFF

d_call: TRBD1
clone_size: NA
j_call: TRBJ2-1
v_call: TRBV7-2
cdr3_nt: TGTGCCAGCAGCTATGACAGGGGGGTTAACAATGAGCAGTTCTTC
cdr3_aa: CASSYDRGVNNEQFF

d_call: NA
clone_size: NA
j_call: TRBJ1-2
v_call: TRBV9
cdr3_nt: TGTGCCAGCAGCGTTGGACAGTTCGGCTACACCTTC
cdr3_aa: CASSVGQFGYTF

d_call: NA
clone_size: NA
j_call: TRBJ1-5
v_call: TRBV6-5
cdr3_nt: TGTGCCAGCAGGCCGGGGGGCAATCAGCCCCAGCATTTT
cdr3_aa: CASRPGGNQPQHF

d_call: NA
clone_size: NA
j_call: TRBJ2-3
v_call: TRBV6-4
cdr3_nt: TGTGCCAGCAGTGACGAGCCGGGGGATACGCAGTATTTT
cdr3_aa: CASSDEPGDTQYF

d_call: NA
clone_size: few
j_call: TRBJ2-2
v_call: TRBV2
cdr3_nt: TGTGCCAGCAGCCTTGACAGCCAAGCGAACACCGGGGAGCTGTTTTTT
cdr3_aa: CASSLDSQANTGELFF

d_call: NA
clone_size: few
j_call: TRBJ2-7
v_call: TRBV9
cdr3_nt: TGTGCCAGCAGCGTAGATGGCTACGGGGACGAGCAGTACTTC
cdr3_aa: CASSVDGYGDEQYF

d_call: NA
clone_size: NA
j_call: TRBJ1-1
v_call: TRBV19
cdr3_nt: TGTGCCAGTAGCCAACAGGGCTCCACTGAAGCTTTCTTT
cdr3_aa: CASSQQGSTEAFF